The 16 T cell receptor beta chains listed next were all sequenced from one sample in a study of cytomegalovirus exposure and HLA in healthy donors. Libraries were prepared by immunoSEQ multiplex PCR; TCRdb keeps only in-frame clonotypes and omits some of them. The sample lists 100,000 to 150,000 clones, about 96% seen once, with approximately 1.5% in the top ten. Sample: PBMCs. The receptor source for this set is a man younger than 30 in good health and CMV-seronegative.

This chain connects TRBV4-1 to TRBJ2-1; D uncertain. CDR3 size: 15 residues. V was trimmed by 2 bases and J by 0 bases, leaving 8 bases between them. Germline assignment: CDR1 MGHRA and CDR2 YSYEKL. The CDR3 reads CASSQTRGSYNEQFF. CDR3 nucleotide sequence: TGCGCCAGCAGCCAAACACGAGGCTCCTACAATGAGCAGTTCTTC.

This chain joins TRBV6-4 and TRBJ2-1; 9 bases are shared with TRBD2. With V trimmed by 0 bases and J by 3 bases, 0 bases remained unmatched. This CDR3 comprises 15 residues. The germline gives CDR1 MRHNA, CDR2 SNTAGT. CDR3 loop: CASSDSAGGYNEQFF. The CDR3 DNA is TGTGCCAGCAGTGACTCAGCGGGAGGCTACAATGAGCAGTTCTTC.

The CDR3 protein is CATTWTGVPDTQYF. CDR3 coding DNA: TGTGCCACCACTTGGACAGGGGTTCCAGATACGCAGTATTTT. The chain is built from TRBV15 and TRBJ2-3, with 9 bases lining up with TRBD1. Losses at the gene ends were 7 bases for V and 4 bases for J; bases not matched to a gene: 6. This CDR3 is built from 14 residues. Germline CDR1 LNHNV, CDR2 YYDKDF (reference sequence). The complete variable domain, with remaining parts taken from reference TRBV15 and TRBJ2-3, reads DAMVIQNPRYQVTQFGKPVTLSCSQTLNHNVMYWYQQKSSQAPKLLFHYYDKDFNNEADTPDNFQSRRPNTSFCFLDIRSPGLGDTAMYLCATTWTGVPDTQYFGPGTRLTVL.

This clone appeared once. The V call is TRBV30, the J call TRBJ2-1; 12 positions agree with TRBD2. Germline CDR1 and CDR2: GTSNPN and SVGIG (reference sequence). V lost 7 bases, J lost 7 bases, and 8 bases stayed unmatched. The CDR3 runs 14 residues. The CDR3 coding sequence is TGTGCCTTCCGACTAGCGGGGGCAGGTAATGAGCAGTTCTTC. It codes for CAFRLAGAGNEQFF.

V and J are TRBV4-2 and TRBJ2-2; 7 positions match TRBD1. J lost 2 bases, V lost 4 bases, and 10 bases had no gene match. This CDR3 spans 17 amino acids. Germline V lookup: CDR1 LGHNA, CDR2 YNFKEQ. CDR3 sequence reads: CASSPPGTAFNTGELFF. The CDR3 bases are TGTGCCAGCAGCCCTCCCGGGACAGCCTTTAACACCGGGGAGCTGTTTTTT.

V usage is TRBV28 and J usage is TRBJ2-1; 7 bases are a match to TRBD1. Germline assignment: CDR1 MDHEN and CDR2 SYDVKM. V shed 5 bases and J 6 bases; nucleotides not matched to a gene: 7. The CDR3 length is 14 residues. The CDR3 nucleotides read TGTGCCAGCAGTAATGGACAGGTAACCAATGAGCAGTTCTTC. Protein sequence: CASSNGQVTNEQFF.

The gene calls are TRBV19 and TRBJ1-1; no reliable D call. This CDR3 region has 17 residues. Trimming removed 8 bases at V and 1 base at J, with 23 bases between. Germline V CDR1 and CDR2: LNHDA, SQIVND (reference sequence). CDR3 nucleotide sequence: TGTGCCAGTTTTTCCCTAACCGCTGGTTGGGCGAACACTGAAGCTTTCTTT. It yields the protein CASFSLTAGWANTEAFF.

V usage is TRBV5-1 and J usage is TRBJ2-3; the match to TRBD2 covers 14 bases. V was clipped by 4 bases and J by 5 bases; unmatched bases: 3. The CDR3 runs 15 residues. CDR1 and CDR2 from the germline V gene are SGHRS and YFSETQ. CDR3 in amino acids: CASSEGLAGVDTQYF. The CDR3 region has the DNA TGCGCCAGCAGCGAGGGACTAGCGGGAGTAGATACGCAGTATTTT.

This chain connects TRBV20-1 to TRBJ2-7, with D hard to call. This CDR3 comprises 11 residues. Between the trimmed V and J ends, which lost 6 bases and 9 bases, there was a span of 15 bases. CDR1 and CDR2 (germline): DFQATT, SNEGSKA (reference sequence). The CDR3 protein is CSASSLVGQYF. The DNA of the CDR3 is TGCAGTGCGAGTAGTTTGGTTGGGCAGTACTTC.

The CDR3 region is CASSLGQLSSYEQYF. Here the CDR3 DNA reads TGTGCCAGCAGTTTGGGACAGCTCAGCTCCTACGAGCAGTACTTC. The chain is built from TRBV28 and TRBJ2-7, with TRBD1 matching over 7 bases. The CDR3 spans 15 residues. CDR1 and CDR2 (germline): MDHEN, SYDVKM. The junction had 5 bases not matched to a gene; V was cut back by 3 bases and J by 0 bases. Based on the CDR3 plus reference TRBV28 and TRBJ2-7, the full variable domain is DVKVTQSSRYLVKRTGEKVFLECVQDMDHENMFWYRQDPGLGLRLIYFSYDVKMKEKGDIPEGYSVSREKKERFSLILESASTNQTSMYLCASSLGQLSSYEQYFGPGTRLTVT.

The chain is built from TRBV6-6 and TRBJ2-7, with D hard to call. Germline V gene sequence: CDR1 MNHNY, CDR2 SVGAGI (reference sequence). CDR3 length equals 11 residues. Trimming left V 0 bases short and J 6 bases short, with 3 bases between. The CDR3 spells CASSYSSEQYF. The CDR3 region has the DNA TGTGCCAGCAGTTACTCGAGCGAGCAGTACTTC.

J is TRBJ2-3 and V is TRBV28; 11 bases align to TRBD2. CDR3 size: 16 residues. The V and J ends lost 6 bases and 4 bases, in that order; junction bases with no gene match: 9. Germline V gene sequence: CDR1 MDHEN, CDR2 SYDVKM. CDR3 sequence (DNA): TGTGCCAGCAGCATACTAGCGGGAGTTGGAGCAGATACGCAGTATTTT. It translates to CASSILAGVGADTQYF. Full variable domain (outside the CDR3, taken from reference TRBV28 and TRBJ2-3): DVKVTQSSRYLVKRTGEKVFLECVQDMDHENMFWYRQDPGLGLRLIYFSYDVKMKEKGDIPEGYSVSREKKERFSLILESASTNQTSMYLCASSILAGVGADTQYFGPGTRLTVL.

This sequence joins TRBV30 and TRBJ2-3; weak D call: TRBD2 (6 bases). This CDR3 region has 15 residues. The V gene lost 5 bases and the J gene lost 0 bases, with 15 bases spanning the gap. Germline loops: CDR1 GTSNPN, CDR2 SVGIG (reference sequence). The CDR3 DNA follows: TGTGCCTGGGGCGGGACCCTTACTAGCACAGATACGCAGTATTTT. This translates into CAWGGTLTSTDTQYF.

The CDR3 DNA reads TGTGCCAGCAGCAAACGATCCCTTTTCGACAGGCCTGAAGCTTTCTTT. Amino acid sequence: CASSKRSLFDRPEAFF. The rearrangement joins TRBV21-1 to TRBJ1-1; no check of the table's D call, TRBD1, against the DNA was made. TRBV21-1 is a known pseudogene. This CDR3 is 16 amino acids long.

Concerning this clone itself: One end of the junction fails to match germline, which may point to a read error. The V and J genes are TRBV6-5 and TRBJ2-5; D remains ambiguous. This CDR3 has 12 amino acids. Germline CDR1 is MNHEY and CDR2 is SVGAGI. This CDR3 is CASSNSAETQYF. Written as DNA, the CDR3 is TGTGCCAGCAGTAACTCCGCGGAGACCCAGTACTTC.

The chain carries TRBV27 and TRBJ1-1, with D perhaps matching TRBD1 (5 bases). The CDR3 is 13 amino acids. V was cut by 3 bases and J by 5 bases, with 10 bases left in between. CDR1 is MNHEY, CDR2 SMNVEV, per germline (reference sequence). DNA of the CDR3: TGTGCCAGCAGTTTCAGGGTTGGGACTGAAGCTTTCTTT. Residues: CASSFRVGTEAFF.